This TCR beta chain emerged from a study of T cells after posttransplantation cyclophosphamide. This clone showed up just once. Germline V CDR1 and CDR2: MDHEN, SYDVKM. V lost 8 bases to trimming and J lost 0 bases, with 11 bases between them. The CDR3 has 13 residues. Some clones are missing from TCRdb's copy, which holds only in-frame ones; the method was immunoSEQ multiplex PCR. The sample yields around 15,000 clones, roughly 92% seen once. The naive gate required viable CD3+CD4+ or CD3+CD8+ cells with CCR7+CD45RA+CD45RO-CD95-CD27+CD28+ phenotype. The sample consisted of naive CD4+ T cells sorted from blood. This chain joins TRBV28 and TRBJ2-7; tentative D call: TRBD2 (6 bases). The clonotype comes from a woman aged 45-65 years in good health and a related stem cell transplant donor. The CDR3 is CASGGLSSYEQYF. The DNA of the CDR3 is TGTGCCAGCGGAGGGCTTAGCTCCTACGAGCAGTACTTC.